Listed below are T cell receptor beta chains from one sample, sequenced in a study of tumor-infiltrating lymphocytes in primary liver carcinoma. MiXCR, applied by TCRdb to the multiplex PCR reads, yields one record per CDR3 protein. The repertoire includes about 190,000 distinct CDR3 sequences, around 85% of them detected once, and approximately 18% sits in the top ten. Source material: tumor tissue from primary liver carcinoma. These receptors were collected from a man aged 35-49 years with primary liver carcinoma and hepatitis B virus infection. Both conserved end residues are part of each CDR3. A D gene is named only where the DNA matches it firmly. Rows give clone size only sometimes, using once, few, many, or a class for an expanded clone.

CDR3 protein: CSVEDTTGRTETQYF; CDR3 DNA: TGCAGTGTTGAAGATACGACAGGAAGGACGGAGACCCAGTACTTC; clone size: .; V gene: TRBV29-1; J gene: TRBJ2-5; D gene: .
CDR3 protein: CANSAVAGWLNNEQFF; CDR3 DNA: TGTGCCAACAGTGCCGTAGCGGGATGGTTAAACAATGAGCAATTCTTC; clone size: .; V gene: TRBV14; J gene: TRBJ2-1; D gene: TRBD2
CDR3 protein: CSVEGGAGMTDMRYF; CDR3 DNA: TGCAGCGTTGAGGGCGGGGCCGGCATGACAGATATGCGGTATTTT; clone size: .; V gene: TRBV29-1; J gene: TRBJ2-3; D gene: .
CDR3 protein: CVSSQDRGNTEAFF; CDR3 DNA: TGTGTTAGCAGCCAAGATCGGGGGAACACTGAAGCTTTCTTT; clone size: .; V gene: TRBV4-2; J gene: TRBJ1-1; D gene: .
CDR3 protein: CASSLGDTYEQYF; CDR3 DNA: TGCGCCAGCAGCTTAGGGGATACCTACGAGCAGTACTTC; clone size: .; V gene: TRBV5-4; J gene: TRBJ2-7; D gene: .
CDR3 protein: CASSLARGGFHDGQFF; CDR3 DNA: TGTGCGAGCAGCTTAGCGCGAGGAGGTTTTCACGATGGACAGTTCTTC; clone size: .; V gene: TRBV11-1; J gene: TRBJ2-1; D gene: .
CDR3 protein: CASSLRRMDELFF; CDR3 DNA: TGTGCCAGCAGCCTGCGAAGGATGGATGAGCTGTTCTTC; clone size: .; V gene: TRBV11-3; J gene: TRBJ2-1; D gene: .
CDR3 protein: CASNRRAAGELFF; CDR3 DNA: TGTGCCAGCAACAGGCGGGCAGCTGGGGAGCTGTTTTTT; clone size: .; V gene: TRBV28; J gene: TRBJ2-2; D gene: .
CDR3 protein: CASGIGENTGELFF; CDR3 DNA: TGTGCCAGCGGAATAGGGGAAAACACTGGGGAGCTGTTTTTT; clone size: .; V gene: TRBV12-3/TRBV12-4; J gene: TRBJ2-2; D gene: .
CDR3 protein: CASCSLAGGYNEQFF; CDR3 DNA: TGTGCCAGCTGCTCACTAGCGGGAGGGTACAATGAGCAGTTCTTC; clone size: .; V gene: TRBV7-3; J gene: TRBJ2-1; D gene: TRBD2
CDR3 protein: CASIYSKSGGSQETQYF; CDR3 DNA: TGTGCCAGCATTTACTCGAAAAGTGGCGGGTCCCAAGAGACCCAGTACTTC; clone size: .; V gene: TRBV6-5; J gene: TRBJ2-5; D gene: .
CDR3 protein: CAISYSLAGGPDPGELFF; CDR3 DNA: TGTGCCATCAGCTACAGTCTAGCGGGAGGCCCTGACCCCGGGGAGCTGTTTTTT; clone size: .; V gene: TRBV6-5; J gene: TRBJ2-2; D gene: TRBD2
CDR3 protein: CASSQYWTSGSVRTNTQYF; CDR3 DNA: TGCGCCAGCAGCCAATATTGGACTAGTGGGAGTGTCAGGACAAATACGCAGTATTTT; clone size: .; V gene: TRBV4-1; J gene: TRBJ2-3; D gene: TRBD2
CDR3 protein: CACSTGGNSYEQYF; CDR3 DNA: TGTGCCTGCAGCACCGGAGGGAATAGCTACGAGCAGTACTTC; clone size: .; V gene: TRBV6-1; J gene: TRBJ2-7; D gene: .
CDR3 protein: CAHSSSRDPSYEQYF; CDR3 DNA: TGTGCCCACAGCTCATCCCGGGACCCCTCCTACGAGCAGTACTTC; clone size: .; V gene: TRBV11-1; J gene: TRBJ2-7; D gene: .
CDR3 protein: CANSQDHQGSYGANVLTF; CDR3 DNA: TGTGCCAACAGCCAAGATCATCAGGGGAGCTATGGGGCCAACGTCCTGACTTTC; clone size: .; V gene: TRBV4-2; J gene: TRBJ2-6; D gene: .
CDR3 protein: CASSHRSAPGVTQYF; CDR3 DNA: TGTGCCAGCAGCCACCGGTCAGCACCAGGCGTGACCCAGTACTTC; clone size: .; V gene: TRBV11-2; J gene: TRBJ2-5; D gene: .
CDR3 protein: CASSFGRGYSEQYF; CDR3 DNA: TGTGCCAGCAGCTTTGGCCGGGGTTACAGTGAGCAGTACTTC; clone size: .; V gene: TRBV5-4; J gene: TRBJ2-7; D gene: .
CDR3 protein: CASTITATWTVGTGELFF; CDR3 DNA: TGTGCCAGCACCATCACTGCTACATGGACGGTTGGGACCGGGGAGCTGTTTTTT; clone size: few; V gene: TRBV11-2; J gene: TRBJ2-2; D gene: .
CDR3 protein: CASSFGLRLEILTDAQYF; CDR3 DNA: TGCGCCAGCAGCTTTGGACTCCGACTGGAAATCCTAACAGATGCGCAGTATTTT; clone size: .; V gene: TRBV5-1; J gene: TRBJ2-3; D gene: .
CDR3 protein: CASSRANSDRFF; CDR3 DNA: TGCGCCAGCAGCAGGGCAAACAGTGATCGGTTCTTC; clone size: .; V gene: TRBV10-2; J gene: TRBJ2-1; D gene: .
CDR3 protein: CATSDPGRGNEKLFF; CDR3 DNA: TGTGCCACCAGTGATCCGGGACGGGGGAATGAAAAACTGTTTTTT; clone size: many; V gene: TRBV24-1; J gene: TRBJ1-4; D gene: .
CDR3 protein: CASSLSSEGANTEAFF; CDR3 DNA: TGCGCCAGCAGCTTGTCGTCAGAGGGGGCGAACACTGAAGCCTTCTTT; clone size: .; V gene: TRBV5-1; J gene: TRBJ1-1; D gene: TRBD1
CDR3 protein: CATIEYSTTSSYNEQFF; CDR3 DNA: TGTGCCACTATTGAATATTCTACGACTAGCTCCTACAATGAGCAGTTCTTC; clone size: once; V gene: TRBV24-1; J gene: TRBJ2-1; D gene: .
CDR3 protein: CASSQDSSCGYTF; CDR3 DNA: TGTGCCAGCAGCCAGGACAGCTCGTGCGGCTACACCTTC; clone size: once; V gene: TRBV6-5; J gene: TRBJ1-2; D gene: .
CDR3 protein: CASRSYSRSSYEQYF; CDR3 DNA: TGTGCTAGCAGATCTTACTCGAGGAGCTCCTACGAGCAGTACTTC; clone size: .; V gene: TRBV28; J gene: TRBJ2-7; D gene: .